What follows are 28 T cell receptor beta chains derived from one specimen sequenced in a study of blood T cell repertoires in COVID-19. This table comes from immunoSEQ multiplex PCR, and its TCRdb copy is limited to in-frame clones, with some not included. In the table there are 200,000 to 300,000 clones, over 80% of which are singletons. The specimen was peripheral blood. These receptors originate from a man aged 30 to 39 who had recovered from COVID-19.

This sequence joins TRBV2 and TRBJ2-7; D gene unclear. The germline V gene encodes CDR1 SNHLY and CDR2 FYNNEI. The CDR3 loop spans 13 amino acids. Trimming took 6 bases from V and 6 from J, leaving 15 bases between them. CDR3 loop: CASRSDLPGEQYF. CDR3 nucleotides: TGTGCCAGCAGATCCGACCTCCCGGGCGAGCAGTACTTC.

This clone came up once. V and J are TRBV5-5 and TRBJ2-7; maybe TRBD1 (6 bases). The CDR3 has 14 residues. Deletions cut 0 bases from V and 3 bases from J, with 10 bases between. CDR1 and CDR2 from the germline V gene are SGHKS and YYEKEE (reference sequence). The CDR3: CASSLDVRGYEQYV. DNA for the CDR3: TGTGCCAGCAGCTTGGACGTCAGGGGCTACGAGCAGTACGTC.

The V gene is TRBV7-9, the J gene TRBJ2-3; TRBD2 agrees at 8 bases. The germline gives CDR1 SEHNR, CDR2 FQNEAQ (reference sequence). CDR3 length: 15 amino acids. The J segment lost 5 bases and the V segment lost 2 bases, leaving 6 bases of the junction unmatched. In nucleotides, the CDR3 is TGTGCCAGCAGCTTACGGGGGGGCTCCATAGATACGCAGTATTTT. This encodes CASSLRGGSIDTQYF.

The V and J genes are TRBV18 and TRBJ1-3; 8 positions match TRBD1. The CDR3 is made up of 15 amino acids. Germline V CDR1 and CDR2: KGHSH, LQKENI. J was trimmed by 6 bases and V by 3 bases; bases with no gene match: 7. The CDR3 loop reads CASSPPDRAPNTIYF. CDR3 nucleotide sequence: TGTGCCAGCTCACCTCCGGACAGGGCCCCAAACACCATATATTTT.

The V gene is TRBV3-1 (or the pseudogene TRBV3-2), the J gene TRBJ2-5, with D perhaps matching TRBD2 (7 bases). The germline V gene has CDR1 LGHDT and CDR2 YNNKEL (reference sequence). Trimming took 3 bases from V and 1 from J, leaving 15 bases between them. This CDR3 comprises 16 residues. The CDR3 here is CASSQLSRGPQETQYF. As DNA, the CDR3 is TGTGCCAGCAGCCAGCTGTCGCGGGGGCCCCAAGAGACCCAGTACTTC.

The V gene is TRBV23-1, the J gene TRBJ2-2; D possibly corresponds to TRBD1 (5 bases). TRBV23-1 is reported as an ORF; its role is uncertain. V was cut by 3 bases and J by 3 bases, with 14 bases left in between. This CDR3 has 16 residues. As DNA, the CDR3 is TGCGCCAGCAGTCATTTAGACAGACCCTACACCGGGGAGCTGTTTTTT. The encoded protein is CASSHLDRPYTGELFF.

The J gene is TRBJ2-3, the V gene TRBV7-2, with TRBD2 matching over 10 bases. Germline V gene sequence: CDR1 SGHTA, CDR2 FQGNSA. The CDR3 covers 19 residues. V trimming: 5 bases; J trimming: 0 bases; junction bases outside the gene matches: 14. CDR3 sequence reads: CASSPPSQRGGRSTDTQYF. The DNA of the CDR3 is TGTGCCAGCAGCCCCCCCTCCCAGCGGGGGGGCCGGAGCACAGATACGCAGTATTTT.

V is TRBV2 and J is TRBJ1-3; 7 bases fit TRBD1. V trimming: 7 bases; J trimming: 0 bases; junction bases outside the gene matches: 12. CDR3 length equals 17 residues. The germline V gene encodes CDR1 SNHLY and CDR2 FYNNEI. CDR3 bases: TGTGCCAGCATGGGACAGCTTGATATGCCCTCTGGAAACACCATATATTTT. Protein: CASMGQLDMPSGNTIYF.

The chain recombines TRBV6-6 with TRBJ2-6, with 10 bases fitting TRBD1. The CDR3 is 17 amino acids. The germline V gene encodes CDR1 MNHNY and CDR2 SVGAGI (reference sequence). The V and J ends lost 5 bases and 2 bases, in that order; junction bases with no gene match: 6. This chain's CDR3 is CASSPGTGATGANVLTF. As DNA, the CDR3 is TGTGCCAGCAGTCCCGGGACAGGGGCTACTGGGGCCAACGTCCTGACTTTC.

This chain joins TRBV2 and TRBJ2-5, with 7 bases lining up with TRBD1. Unmatched junction bases numbered 5, after V lost 6 bases and J lost 4 bases. Looked up from germline, CDR1 is SNHLY and CDR2 is FYNNEI. CDR3 length: 13 amino acids. Written as DNA, the CDR3 is TGTGCCAGCAGAAAACGACAGGGAGAGACCCAGTACTTC. This translates into CASRKRQGETQYF.

This chain connects TRBV7-2 to TRBJ1-6; tentatively, D is TRBD1 (5 bases). CDR1 is SGHTA and CDR2 is FQGNSA in the germline V gene. V shed 4 bases and J shed 9 bases, with 19 bases lying between them. The CDR3 is 16 residues long. The DNA of the CDR3 is TGTGCCAGCAGCTCCTGGTTTGGGGGGGATGGTTCACCCCTCCACTTT. It translates to CASSSWFGGDGSPLHF.

The gene calls are TRBV28 and TRBJ2-5, with D maybe TRBD1 (6 bases). The germline V gene has CDR1 MDHEN and CDR2 SYDVKM. This CDR3 region has 13 residues. V was shortened by 5 bases and J by 9 bases, with 16 bases between the two germline ends. CDR3 residues: CASSMGTSKAQYF. In DNA, the CDR3 is TGTGCCAGCAGTATGGGGACATCAAAGGCCCAGTACTTC. The full variable domain, with the rest looked up from reference TRBV28 and TRBJ2-5, is DVKVTQSSRYLVKRTGEKVFLECVQDMDHENMFWYRQDPGLGLRLIYFSYDVKMKEKGDIPEGYSVSREKKERFSLILESASTNQTSMYLCASSMGTSKAQYFGPGTRLLVL.

The chain employs TRBV2 and TRBJ1-5, with a possible D match to TRBD1 (5 bases). Trimming removed 8 bases at V and 7 bases at J, with 9 bases between. The germline V gene has CDR1 SNHLY and CDR2 FYNNEI. This CDR3 region has 11 residues. The CDR3 loop reads CASSRGQPQHF. For the CDR3, the DNA is TGTGCCAGCTCGCGGGGGCAGCCCCAGCATTTT. The full variable domain, rest sourced from reference TRBV2 and TRBJ1-5, is EPEVTQTPSHQVTQMGQEVILRCVPISNHLYFYWYRQILGQKVEFLVSFYNNEISEKSEIFDDQFSVERPDGSNFTLKIRSTKLEDSAMYFCASSRGQPQHFGDGTRLSIL.

This clone was seen only once. CDR3 bases: TGTGCAAGTCGCTTAGTAGGCCCCCGCGCGGGATTGGGGGTGGCAGACTATAGCAATCAGCCCCAGCATTTT. Protein sequence: CASRLVGPRAGLGVADYSNQPQHF. The J gene is TRBJ1-5, the V gene TRBV12-2. TRBV12-2 is deemed a pseudogene. There are 24 residues in the CDR3.

V and J are TRBV28 and TRBJ1-2; no firm D call. This CDR3 comprises 12 residues. Trimming cost V 7 bases and J 6 bases, with 12 bases left between them. Germline-derived CDR1 and CDR2 are MDHEN and SYDVKM. This CDR3 reads CASTRSVDGYTF. CDR3 nucleotide sequence: TGTGCCAGCACTAGGTCCGTTGATGGCTACACCTTC.

V usage is TRBV6-5 and J usage is TRBJ1-5; 8 nucleotides match TRBD1. The trim removed 0 bases at V and 7 bases at J, leaving 8 bases unmatched. The CDR3 has 16 residues. Germline V gene data show CDR1 as MNHEY and CDR2 as SVGAGI. DNA for the CDR3: TGTGCCAGCAGTTACTCGACAGGGGACCCTTACCAGCCCCAGCATTTT. Its protein product is CASSYSTGDPYQPQHF.

The rearrangement uses TRBV5-5 and TRBJ1-5; 7 positions agree with TRBD1. This CDR3 is built from 16 residues. Germline V gene sequence: CDR1 SGHKS, CDR2 YYEKEE (reference sequence). Losses at the gene ends were 0 bases for V and 2 bases for J; bases not matched to a gene: 5. The CDR3 is CASSLGNTGGNQPQHF. CDR3 coding DNA: TGTGCCAGCAGCTTGGGTAACACAGGGGGCAATCAGCCCCAGCATTTT.

The rearrangement uses TRBV3-1 (or the pseudogene TRBV3-2) and TRBJ1-2; D ambiguous. The CDR3 length is 19 residues. V dropped 0 bases and J dropped 8 bases, with 28 bases sitting between them. From germline, CDR1 is LGHDT and CDR2 YNNKEL (reference sequence). The CDR3 nucleotides read TGTGCCAGCAGCCAAGATCCGCCGACTGGAACGACCCTCACTACAGGCTACACCTTC. This translates into CASSQDPPTGTTLTTGYTF.

The chain uses TRBV6-5 and TRBJ1-5; 8 bases line up with TRBD1. The germline V gene has CDR1 MNHEY and CDR2 SVGAGI. J was trimmed by 7 bases and V by 7 bases; bases with no gene match: 6. The CDR3 loop spans 13 amino acids. The CDR3: CASNQGAGQPQHF. CDR3 sequence (DNA): TGTGCCAGCAACCAGGGGGCTGGCCAGCCCCAGCATTTT.

The chain couples TRBV7-7 to TRBJ2-5; possibly TRBD2 for D (6 bases). Germline assignment: CDR1 SSHAT and CDR2 FNYEAQ (reference sequence). The CDR3 is 15 amino acids. V dropped 0 bases and J dropped 7 bases, with 15 bases sitting between them. CDR3 amino acids: CASSLAHRAGSTQYF. Written as DNA, the CDR3 is TGTGCCAGCAGCTTAGCTCACCGCGCGGGATCGACCCAGTACTTC.

The genes are TRBV5-5 and TRBJ2-2; D not certain. Germline V gene data show CDR1 as SGHKS and CDR2 as YYEKEE (reference sequence). This CDR3 is 14 amino acids long. The V and J ends lost 3 bases and 5 bases respectively, with 11 bases between them. The chain's CDR3 is CASSSASITGELFF. CDR3 coding DNA: TGTGCCAGCAGCTCCGCGTCGATTACCGGGGAGCTGTTTTTT.

The rearrangement uses TRBV6-1 and TRBJ2-7, with D perhaps TRBD1 (6 bases). Trimming shortened V by 1 base and J by 0 bases, and 22 bases separated the two germline ends. CDR1 is MNHNS and CDR2 is SASEGT in the germline V gene. This CDR3 has 19 residues. The CDR3 sequence is CASSEEERLGGKHSYEQYF. The CDR3 nucleotides read TGTGCCAGCAGTGAAGAGGAACGGTTAGGGGGTAAACACTCCTACGAGCAGTACTTC.

The chain recombines TRBV19 with TRBJ1-5; D remains unclear. Trimming took off 0 bases at V and 2 bases at J, with 11 bases between the two ends. The CDR3 consists of 16 residues. CDR1 and CDR2 from the germline V gene are LNHDA and SQIVND (reference sequence). The CDR3 protein is CASSIEGWYGNQPQHF. For the CDR3, the DNA is TGTGCCAGTAGTATAGAGGGCTGGTATGGCAATCAGCCCCAGCATTTT.

The J gene is TRBJ1-2, the V gene TRBV7-8; 11 positions agree with TRBD1. The germline gives CDR1 SGHVS, CDR2 FQNEAQ. This CDR3 is 14 amino acids long. V was clipped by 4 bases and J by 7 bases; unmatched bases: 5. The CDR3 spells CASSSGQGASGYTF. For the CDR3, the DNA is TGTGCCAGCAGCTCCGGACAGGGGGCGAGTGGCTACACCTTC.

CDR3 bases: TGTGCCAGCAGTGAGACAGAAGGGGTGGCCGGGGAGCTGTTTTTT. Protein sequence: CASSETEGVAGELFF. The chain recombines TRBV6-1 with TRBJ2-2, with a weak D call TRBD1 (5 bases). The CDR3 is 15 amino acids. Germline V gene lookup returns CDR1 MNHNS and CDR2 SASEGT. V was clipped by 3 bases and J by 6 bases, with 14 bases between them.

This clone counts as medium-sized. V is TRBV7-8 and J is TRBJ1-1; D perhaps matches TRBD1 (6 bases). Trimming cost V 3 bases and J 1 base, with 21 bases left between them. Germline V gene sequence: CDR1 SGHVS, CDR2 FQNEAQ. CDR3 length: 18 residues. The chain's CDR3 is CASSFPAADSWKNTEAFF. The CDR3 DNA sequence: TGTGCCAGCAGCTTCCCGGCTGCGGACAGCTGGAAGAACACTGAAGCTTTCTTT.

This clone was recorded at least ten times. The J gene is TRBJ1-1, the V gene TRBV5-5; tentatively, D is TRBD1 (5 bases). V was cut by 2 bases and J by 0 bases, with 11 bases left in between. The CDR3 extends over 15 amino acids. Germline loops: CDR1 SGHKS, CDR2 YYEKEE (reference sequence). CDR3 protein: CASSLGHSMNTEAFF. The CDR3 DNA is TGTGCCAGCAGCTTAGGACACTCCATGAACACTGAAGCTTTCTTT.

The CDR3 loop reads CASSEVIGGASGETQYF. The CDR3 DNA sequence: TGTGCCAGCAGTGAAGTCATAGGCGGGGCCTCGGGGGAGACCCAGTACTTC. V and J are TRBV6-1 and TRBJ2-5, with a weak D call TRBD2 (6 bases). From germline, CDR1 is MNHNS and CDR2 SASEGT. The CDR3 sequence is 17 residues long. With 1 base removed from V and 5 bases from J, the gap between germline ends came to 20 bases.